Described below is a single TCR beta chain sequence and its context. Its specificity is unknown. Sequenced material consisted of expressed TCRB transcripts (all of the isolated RNA was reverse transcribed). Data came from immunoSEQ multiplex PCR; TCRdb stores just in-frame clones and leaves some out. The sample consists of around 290,000 clones, around 7.8% of them appearing once. Germline V CDR1 and CDR2: SQVTM, ANQGSEA. This CDR3 comprises 12 residues. V was pared by 2 bases and J by 5 bases, with 9 bases between. These data come from a study of beta chain features in type 1 diabetes. Whole-study findings and limits: More deletions and fewer insertions at VDJ junctions were seen in type 1 diabetes patients.

CD4+ naive, central memory, regulatory and stem cell-like memory subsets were isolated by sorting on CD45RO/CCR7/CD25/CD127/CD95/CD27. The TCR comes from a woman between 18 and 30 years old in good health. Source material: central memory CD4+ T cells from blood. V is TRBV29-1 and J is TRBJ2-5, with D possibly matching TRBD1 (6 bases). In nucleotides, the CDR3 is TGCAGCGTTGAATGGGGGCCCGAGACCCAGTACTTC. Translated, it gives CSVEWGPETQYF.